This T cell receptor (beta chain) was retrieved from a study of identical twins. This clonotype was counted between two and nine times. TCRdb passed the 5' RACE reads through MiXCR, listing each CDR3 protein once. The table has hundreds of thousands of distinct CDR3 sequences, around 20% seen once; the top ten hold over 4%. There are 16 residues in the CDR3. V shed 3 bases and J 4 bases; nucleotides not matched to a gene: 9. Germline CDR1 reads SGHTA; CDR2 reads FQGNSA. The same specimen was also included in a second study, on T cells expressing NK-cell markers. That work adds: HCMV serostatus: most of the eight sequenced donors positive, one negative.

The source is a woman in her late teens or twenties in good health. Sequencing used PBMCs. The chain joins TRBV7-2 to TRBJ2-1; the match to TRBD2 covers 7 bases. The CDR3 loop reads CASSFPGSGLYNEQFF. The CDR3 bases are TGTGCCAGCAGCTTCCCGGGTAGCGGGCTATACAATGAGCAGTTCTTC.